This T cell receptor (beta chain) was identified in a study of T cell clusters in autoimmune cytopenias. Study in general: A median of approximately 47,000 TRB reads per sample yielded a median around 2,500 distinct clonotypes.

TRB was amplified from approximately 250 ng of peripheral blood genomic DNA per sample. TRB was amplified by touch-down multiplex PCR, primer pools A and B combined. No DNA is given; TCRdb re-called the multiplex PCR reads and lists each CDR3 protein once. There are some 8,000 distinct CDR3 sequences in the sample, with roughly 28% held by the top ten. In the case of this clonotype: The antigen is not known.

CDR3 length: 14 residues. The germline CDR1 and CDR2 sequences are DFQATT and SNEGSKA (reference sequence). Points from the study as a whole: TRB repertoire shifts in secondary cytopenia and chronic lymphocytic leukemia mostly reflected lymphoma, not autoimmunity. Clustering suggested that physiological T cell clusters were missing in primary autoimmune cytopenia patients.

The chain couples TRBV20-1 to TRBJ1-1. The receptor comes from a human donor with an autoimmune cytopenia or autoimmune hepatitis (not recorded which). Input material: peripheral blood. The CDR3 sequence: CSARDRGRNTEAFF.